Following are 13 T cell receptor beta chains from one sample sequenced in a study of response to subunit inactivated influenza vaccine (dated by TCRdb to between 2017 and 2018). Library prep was done by RT-PCR. Sequencing took place on an Illumina HiSeq 2500. TCRdb took the public reads, trimmed them with fastp at Q25, ran MiXCR for clone calling and kept in-frame beta chains. Each entry merges the rows of one CDR3 protein and shows their most common DNA and genes. A total of 710,000 or so distinct CDR3 sequences appear in this sample, around 14% of them only once. Around a tenth of the sample is in the top ten clones. The sequences come from PBMCs from blood, collected roughly 12 days after vaccination. These receptors all stem from a man aged 50-60 years who received an inactivated influenza vaccine. Donor details come from another sample of the same person, matched by shared clones.

This clonotype was observed a few times. The genes are TRBV5-1 and TRBJ2-7, with D uncertain. The CDR3 is made up of 14 amino acids. V was trimmed by 0 bases and J by 4 bases, leaving 11 bases between them. The germline V gene encodes CDR1 SGHRS and CDR2 YFSETQ. The CDR3 DNA reads TGCGCCAGCAGCTTGGTTGGTCTACCTTACGAGCAGTACTTC. It specifies CASSLVGLPYEQYF. The complete variable domain, with remaining parts taken from reference TRBV5-1 and TRBJ2-7, reads KAGVTQTPRYLIKTRGQQVTLSCSPISGHRSVSWYQQTPGQGLQFLFEYFSETQRNKGNFPGRFSGRQFSNSRSEMNVSTLELGDSALYLCASSLVGLPYEQYFGPGTRLTVT.

The rearrangement joins TRBV20-1 to TRBJ2-3; 9 bases fit TRBD1. In germline, CDR1 is DFQATT, CDR2 SNEGSKA (reference sequence). The CDR3 consists of 15 residues. Germline trimming cut 2 bases from V and 7 bases from J; bases unmatched to any gene: 10. DNA of the CDR3: TGCAGTGCTAGATCGGTTGGACAGGGGCCCCATACGCAGTATTTT. Residues: CSARSVGQGPHTQYF.

In this sample, this clonotype turned up a few times. The chain links TRBV29-1 to TRBJ2-5; D may be TRBD1 (6 bases). The CDR3 covers 15 residues. CDR1 SQVTM and CDR2 ANQGSEA come from the germline V gene. The V end was cut by 4 bases, the J end by 5 bases, with 20 bases between. The CDR3 DNA follows: TGCAGCGTTGTCCGCCTTGCAGGGGCAGGGGAGACCCAGTACTTC. Encoded protein: CSVVRLAGAGETQYF.

This rearrangement joins TRBV19 to TRBJ2-3; 7 bases agree with TRBD1. The germline V gene has CDR1 LNHDA and CDR2 SQIVND (reference sequence). This CDR3 is built from 18 residues. V trimming: 4 bases; J trimming: 3 bases; junction bases outside the gene matches: 16. CDR3 in amino acids: CASSNPGSSGQITDTQYF. In DNA form, the CDR3 reads TGTGCCAGTAGTAACCCAGGCTCATCGGGACAGATAACAGATACGCAGTATTTT.

The V and J genes are TRBV11-2 and TRBJ2-4, with 7 bases aligning to TRBD2. V shed 5 bases, J shed 6 bases, and the junction held 7 bases outside the gene matches. This CDR3 contains 14 residues. Germline V gene data show CDR1 as SGHAT and CDR2 as FQNNGV. The CDR3 region is CASSRTSYTNIQYF. The DNA of the CDR3 is TGTGCCAGCAGCCGGACTAGTTATACAAACATTCAGTACTTC.

The chain uses TRBV20-1 and TRBJ1-5, with 8 nucleotides matching TRBD1. This CDR3 is 15 amino acids long. Germline V gene sequence: CDR1 DFQATT, CDR2 SNEGSKA (reference sequence). Trimming at V came to 7 bases and at J to 3 bases, leaving 11 bases not matched to a gene. The CDR3 region is CSVKAPQGDNQPQHF. CDR3 in DNA: TGCAGTGTTAAAGCACCACAGGGGGACAATCAGCCCCAGCATTTT.

This clonotype was seen only a few times. The gene calls are TRBV10-2 and TRBJ2-5; perhaps TRBD2 as D (6 bases). The V gene lost 4 bases and the J gene lost 2 bases, with 11 bases spanning the gap. CDR1 is WSHSY, CDR2 SAAADI, per germline. The CDR3 runs 14 residues. Here the CDR3 DNA reads TGCGCCAGCAGTGTCGCGGGGCTACAAGAGACCCAGTACTTC. It codes for CASSVAGLQETQYF.

The table lists this clonotype with a few counts. The genes are TRBV11-2 and TRBJ1-2, with D possibly TRBD1 on 6 matching bases. Germline V gene data show CDR1 as SGHAT and CDR2 as FQNNGV. V lost 0 bases, J lost 7 bases, and 12 bases lay in between. The length of the CDR3 is 14 residues. CDR3 loop: CASSLEGGWAGYTF. The CDR3 nucleotides read TGTGCCAGCAGCTTAGAAGGGGGATGGGCTGGCTACACCTTC.

A few counts support this clonotype. The chain carries TRBV5-6 and TRBJ2-7; D is undetermined. Trimming removed 4 bases at V and 4 bases at J, with 21 bases between. In germline, CDR1 is SGHDT, CDR2 YYEEEE. The CDR3 has 16 residues. The CDR3 here is CASSDEPQKIIYEQYF. CDR3 coding DNA: TGTGCCAGCAGCGATGAGCCCCAGAAAATAATTTACGAGCAGTACTTC. The variable domain in full, completed from reference TRBV5-6 and TRBJ2-7, reads DAGVTQSPTHLIKTRGQQVTLRCSPKSGHDTVSWYQQALGQGPQFIFQYYEEEERQRGNFPDRFSGHQFPNYSSELNVNALLLGDSALYLCASSDEPQKIIYEQYFGPGTRLTVT.

The chain couples TRBV12-3 or TRBV12-4 to TRBJ2-5, with 12 bases fitting TRBD2. Trimming cost V 6 bases and J 4 bases; bases outside gene matches: 9. The CDR3 has 16 residues. CDR3 sequence reads: CASSPRTSGIGETQYF. In nucleotides, the CDR3 is TGTGCCAGCAGCCCCAGGACTAGCGGGATCGGAGAGACCCAGTACTTC.

The V gene is TRBV29-1, the J gene TRBJ2-5; D not certain. From germline, CDR1 is SQVTM and CDR2 ANQGSEA. V was clipped by 4 bases and J by 1 base, with 10 bases between them. The CDR3 is made up of 13 amino acids. The CDR3 loop reads CSVVGSLQETQYF. DNA of the CDR3: TGCAGCGTTGTTGGGTCTCTCCAAGAGACCCAGTACTTC.

This clonotype has just a few counts. This chain uses TRBV15 with TRBJ2-2, with TRBD1 as a possible D gene (5 bases). Germline assignment: CDR1 LNHNV and CDR2 YYDKDF (reference sequence). The V and J ends lost 4 bases and 3 bases respectively, with 15 bases between them. This CDR3 has 16 residues. This chain's CDR3 is CATSNRAGLDTGELFF. CDR3 sequence (DNA): TGTGCCACCAGCAATAGGGCAGGGTTGGACACCGGGGAGCTGTTTTTT.

This chain joins TRBV7-2 and TRBJ2-2; tentative D call: TRBD2 (7 bases). Per the germline V gene, CDR1 is SGHTA and CDR2 is FQGNSA. The CDR3 runs to 17 residues. Trimming left V 5 bases short and J 5 bases short, with 21 bases between. CDR3 sequence reads: CASSPTILRGRTGELFF. The CDR3 region has the DNA TGTGCCAGCAGCCCGACCATTTTGCGGGGGCGGACCGGGGAGCTGTTTTTT.